Listed below are T cell receptor beta chains from one sample, sequenced in a study of shared clonotypes between healthy human individuals. Assay used: immunoSEQ multiplex PCR; TCRdb lists only in-frame clones, some missing. The sample holds 1.5 million to 1.9 million clones; 95% to 99% are singletons and the top ten take roughly 0.45%. Sequencing was done on a sample of naive CD4+ T cells sorted from blood. Receptors originate from a man under 40 in good health. The CDR3 runs from the conserved cysteine through the conserved F or W. A D gene is named only where the DNA matches it firmly.

cdr3_aa: CASSRSDRVEQPQHF
cdr3_nt: TGTGCCAGCAGCCGATCCGACAGGGTTGAACAGCCCCAGCATTTT
v_call: TRBV7-9
d_call: TRBD1
j_call: TRBJ1-5

cdr3_aa: CASSPPTGRGEAFF
cdr3_nt: TGTGCCAGCTCACCCCCCACGGGGCGAGGTGAAGCTTTCTTT
v_call: TRBV18
d_call: NA
j_call: TRBJ1-1

cdr3_aa: CASSATGGTNEKLFF
cdr3_nt: TGTGCCAGCAGCGCAACAGGGGGAACTAATGAAAAACTGTTTTTT
v_call: TRBV5-8
d_call: TRBD1
j_call: TRBJ1-4

cdr3_aa: CAISEGKQETQYF
cdr3_nt: TGTGCCATCAGTGAGGGCAAGCAAGAGACCCAGTACTTC
v_call: TRBV10-3
d_call: NA
j_call: TRBJ2-5

cdr3_aa: CAGGIEQYF
cdr3_nt: TGTGCCGGCGGGATCGAGCAGTACTTC
v_call: TRBV7-9
d_call: NA
j_call: TRBJ2-7

cdr3_aa: CASSVDSGDNEQFF
cdr3_nt: TGTGCCAGCAGCGTTGATTCAGGAGACAATGAGCAGTTCTTC
v_call: TRBV9
d_call: NA
j_call: TRBJ2-1

cdr3_aa: CASGETQYF
cdr3_nt: TGTGCCAGCGGGGAGACCCAGTACTTC
v_call: TRBV6-6
d_call: NA
j_call: TRBJ2-5

cdr3_aa: CASSRMVSRLYEQYF
cdr3_nt: TGTGCCAGCTCACGAATGGTTAGCCGCCTTTACGAGCAGTACTTC
v_call: TRBV18
d_call: NA
j_call: TRBJ2-7

cdr3_aa: CASSRKGSGANVLTF
cdr3_nt: TGTGCCAGCAGCCGGAAGGGTTCTGGGGCCAACGTCCTGACTTTC
v_call: TRBV5-6
d_call: NA
j_call: TRBJ2-6

cdr3_aa: CASSRTSGSFSYNEQFF
cdr3_nt: TGCGCCAGCTCCAGAACTAGCGGGAGTTTTTCCTACAATGAGCAGTTCTTC
v_call: TRBV5-1
d_call: TRBD2
j_call: TRBJ2-1

cdr3_aa: CASRGTVNQPQHF
cdr3_nt: TGTGCCAGCAGGGGGACGGTTAATCAGCCCCAGCATTTT
v_call: TRBV2
d_call: NA
j_call: TRBJ1-5

cdr3_aa: CAISASGFDNEQFF
cdr3_nt: TGTGCCATCAGTGCCTCCGGGTTTGACAATGAGCAGTTCTTC
v_call: TRBV10-3
d_call: NA
j_call: TRBJ2-1

cdr3_aa: CSVGVGVRTTGELFF
cdr3_nt: TGCAGCGTTGGGGTCGGGGTGCGCACAACCGGGGAGCTGTTTTTT
v_call: TRBV29-1
d_call: NA
j_call: TRBJ2-2

cdr3_aa: CASRWSWTGLNTEAFF
cdr3_nt: TGTGCCAGCAGATGGTCCTGGACAGGGCTAAACACTGAAGCTTTCTTT
v_call: TRBV2
d_call: TRBD1
j_call: TRBJ1-1

cdr3_aa: CASSLYPGTADYGYTF
cdr3_nt: TGTGCCAGCAGCTTATACCCCGGGACAGCCGACTATGGCTACACCTTC
v_call: TRBV7-2
d_call: TRBD1
j_call: TRBJ1-2

cdr3_aa: CASSFIDTGELFF
cdr3_nt: TGTGCCAGCAGCTTCATAGACACCGGGGAGCTGTTTTTT
v_call: TRBV7-2
d_call: NA
j_call: TRBJ2-2